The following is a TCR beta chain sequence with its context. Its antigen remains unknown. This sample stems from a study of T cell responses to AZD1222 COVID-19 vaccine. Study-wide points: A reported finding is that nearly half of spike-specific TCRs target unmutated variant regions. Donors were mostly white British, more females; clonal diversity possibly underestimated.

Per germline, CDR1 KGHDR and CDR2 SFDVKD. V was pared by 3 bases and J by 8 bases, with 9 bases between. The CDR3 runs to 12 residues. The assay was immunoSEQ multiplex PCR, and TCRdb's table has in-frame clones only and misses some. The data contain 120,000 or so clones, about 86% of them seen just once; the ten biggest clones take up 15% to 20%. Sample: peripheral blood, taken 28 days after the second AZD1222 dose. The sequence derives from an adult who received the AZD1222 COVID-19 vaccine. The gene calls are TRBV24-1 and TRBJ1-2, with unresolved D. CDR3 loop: CATSDALEGYTF. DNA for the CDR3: TGTGCCACCAGTGATGCTTTAGAAGGCTACACCTTC.